This T cell receptor (beta chain) was documented in a study of T cell responses to AZD1222 COVID-19 vaccine. Notes on the study in general: The donor group comprised mostly white British people and more females; the analysis possibly underestimated clonal diversity. Spike-specific TCR breadth and depth were elevated following two AZD1222 doses.

The CDR3 consists of 15 residues. CDR1 and CDR2 from the germline V gene are MNHEY and SMNVEV (reference sequence). Deletions cut 2 bases from V and 2 bases from J, with 12 bases between. Points on this clone: Its antigen remains unknown.

The data were produced by immunoSEQ multiplex PCR, yet TCRdb's version contains in-frame clones alone and is incomplete. The sample includes about 100,000 clones, roughly 86% of them seen just once. This TCR was sampled from an adult who received the MenACWY meningococcal vaccine as a control. Material: peripheral blood, obtained 28 days after the second dose of the MenACWY control vaccine. The chain joins TRBV27 to TRBJ1-2, with D maybe TRBD1 (5 bases). As DNA, the CDR3 is TGTGCCAGCAGTTTAGGGGCATCACTAAACTATGGCTACACCTTC. Encoded protein: CASSLGASLNYGYTF.